The 22 T cell receptor beta chains in this list originate from one sample, sequenced in a study of PD-1 blockade in classical Hodgkin lymphoma. Only in-frame clones appear in the TCRdb table, and some are missing; sequencing was by immunoSEQ multiplex PCR. The sample includes 90,000 to 100,000 clones, around 80% of them seen just once. The time point denotes: cycle 4 day 1 (C4D1), after less than seven weeks of nivolumab. The patients all showed relapse after autologous stem cell transplantation, while their brentuximab vedotin exposure varied. The sample here was peripheral blood mononuclear cells (PBMCs), taken before the fourth cycle of nivolumab. All receptors come from a human donor with classical Hodgkin lymphoma.

The chain uses TRBV5-1 and TRBJ1-2, with TRBD1 matching over 10 bases. The CDR3 runs to 14 residues. The V segment lost 5 bases and the J segment 7 bases; nucleotides outside the gene matches: 8. Per germline, CDR1 SGHRS and CDR2 YFSETQ. The CDR3 DNA reads TGCGCCAGCAGGGTCGGGACAGGGGAACCTGGCTACACCTTC. Protein: CASRVGTGEPGYTF.

The J gene is TRBJ1-2, the V gene TRBV6-1, with D uncertain. Looked up from germline, CDR1 is MNHNS and CDR2 is SASEGT. The CDR3 has 13 amino acids. V gave up 10 bases and J gave up 6 bases, with 18 bases separating them. The CDR3 nucleotides are TGTGCCATAGAAGTCGGTAAGGAGGATGGCTACACCTTC. Its translation is CAIEVGKEDGYTF.

The chain has TRBV9 and TRBJ1-3; no reliable D call. Trimming cost V 0 bases and J 0 bases, with 10 bases left between them. The CDR3 has 16 residues. Germline V gene data show CDR1 as SGDLS and CDR2 as YYNGEE. The CDR3 protein is CASSVGPGHSGNTIYF. For the CDR3, the DNA is TGTGCCAGCAGCGTAGGCCCCGGGCACTCTGGAAACACCATATATTTT.

The chain carries TRBV20-1 and TRBJ1-1, with a tentative D call TRBD1 (5 bases). This CDR3 spans 11 amino acids. The germline V gene encodes CDR1 DFQATT and CDR2 SNEGSKA (reference sequence). V was clipped by 4 bases and J by 8 bases, with 11 bases between them. CDR3 in amino acids: CSAINWGEAFF. DNA for the CDR3: TGCAGTGCTATTAATTGGGGGGAAGCTTTCTTT.

The chain recombines TRBV7-9 with TRBJ2-7, with 8 positions matching TRBD1. This CDR3 spans 16 amino acids. Losses at the gene ends were 2 bases for V and 1 base for J; bases not matched to a gene: 7. Per germline, CDR1 SEHNR and CDR2 FQNEAQ (reference sequence). The CDR3 here is CASSLSLGTGSYEQYF. As DNA, the CDR3 is TGTGCCAGCAGCTTATCTCTAGGGACAGGTTCCTACGAGCAGTACTTC.

This chain uses TRBV7-2 with TRBJ2-1; 10 bases map to TRBD2. Germline V CDR1 and CDR2: SGHTA, FQGNSA. This CDR3 contains 15 residues. The ends lost 2 bases at V and 4 bases at J; junction bases unmatched: 2. CDR3 sequence: CASSLRAGGYNEQFF. CDR3 in DNA: TGTGCCAGCAGCTTAAGAGCGGGAGGGTACAATGAGCAGTTCTTC. Complete variable domain (other parts from reference TRBV7-2 and TRBJ2-1): GAGVSQSPSNKVTEKGKDVELRCDPISGHTALYWYRQSLGQGLEFLIYFQGNSAPDKSGLPSDRFSAERTGGSVSTLTIQRTQQEDSAVYLCASSLRAGGYNEQFFGPGTRLTVL.

The genes are TRBV9 and TRBJ2-3; D remains unclear. CDR1 and CDR2 from the germline V gene are SGDLS and YYNGEE. This CDR3 is built from 13 residues. V was cut by 0 bases and J by 5 bases, with 7 bases left in between. Written as DNA, the CDR3 is TGTGCCAGCAGCGTAGGAGGCGAAGATACGCAGTATTTT. It encodes CASSVGGEDTQYF.

V usage is TRBV9 and J usage is TRBJ2-5, with D possibly matching TRBD2 (6 bases). The length of the CDR3 is 14 residues. The V gene lost 0 bases and the J gene lost 0 bases, with 6 bases spanning the gap. CDR1 SGDLS and CDR2 YYNGEE come from the germline V gene. DNA for the CDR3: TGTGCCAGCAGCGTAGGGGGGGACCAAGAGACCCAGTACTTC. Protein: CASSVGGDQETQYF.

This clone appeared once. CDR3 sequence: CASRESGGNTEAFF. DNA for the CDR3: TGTGCCAGCCGCGAGTCGGGGGGTAACACTGAAGCTTTCTTT. The chain links TRBV18 to TRBJ1-1, with D perhaps matching TRBD1 (5 bases). The CDR3 length is 14 residues. V lost 8 bases to trimming and J lost 2 bases, with 15 bases between them. Germline V gives CDR1 KGHSH, CDR2 LQKENI.

The gene calls are TRBV19 and TRBJ1-2; D remains ambiguous. CDR1 and CDR2 (germline): LNHDA, SQIVND (reference sequence). The CDR3 has 13 residues. The V end lost 1 base, the J end lost 5 bases, and 8 bases lay between the germline ends. The CDR3 DNA reads as TGTGCCAGTAGTATAGGGACGTTTTATGGCTACACCTTC. Protein sequence: CASSIGTFYGYTF.

To note about this clone: One junction end disagrees with the germline gene, perhaps due to a read error. The chain is built from TRBV7-7 and TRBJ2-1; D may be TRBD1 (6 bases). The CDR3 is made up of 13 amino acids. CDR1 is SSHAT, CDR2 FNYEAQ, per germline (reference sequence). The CDR3 sequence: CASSLQGINEQFF. DNA of the CDR3: TGTGCTAGCAGCCTCCAGGGGATCAATGAGCAGTTCTTC.

This clone has at least ten counts. This chain uses TRBV7-2 with TRBJ1-5; D uncertain. Trimming shortened V by 1 base and J by 5 bases, and 3 bases separated the two germline ends. Germline V gene sequence: CDR1 SGHTA, CDR2 FQGNSA. The CDR3 is made up of 12 amino acids. The CDR3 DNA reads TGTGCCAGCAGCTTAGGCTATCAGCCCCAGCATTTT. Encoded protein: CASSLGYQPQHF.

The chain uses TRBV5-4 and TRBJ2-7; 7 bases map to TRBD2. Per germline, CDR1 SGHNT and CDR2 YYREEE (reference sequence). The J segment lost 5 bases and the V segment lost 1 base, leaving 9 bases of the junction unmatched. The CDR3 is 15 amino acids. DNA for the CDR3: TGTGCCAGCAGCTTGAAGGGTCTGAGCGGGGACGAGCAGTACTTC. It codes for CASSLKGLSGDEQYF.

The V call is TRBV6-5, the J call TRBJ2-7; 9 nucleotides agree with TRBD2. In germline, CDR1 is MNHEY, CDR2 SVGAGI. The V segment lost 4 bases and the J segment 2 bases; nucleotides outside the gene matches: 9. CDR3 length: 16 residues. CDR3 coding DNA: TGTGCCAGCAGTTCTTTAGCGGGAGATCTAGCCTACGAGCAGTACTTC. Translated, it gives CASSSLAGDLAYEQYF.

This clone was recorded a few times. This chain links TRBV19 with TRBJ2-2, with a weak D call TRBD1 (5 bases). There are 16 residues in the CDR3. CDR1 and CDR2 from the germline V gene are LNHDA and SQIVND (reference sequence). The V and J ends lost 6 bases and 3 bases respectively, with 17 bases between them. CDR3 DNA sequence: TGTGCCAGTAGGGACCTCAGGGATATGGACACCGGGGAGCTGTTTTTT. Its translation is CASRDLRDMDTGELFF.

The chain has TRBV6-6 and TRBJ1-5; D uncertain. The CDR3 contains 15 residues. Germline V gene lookup returns CDR1 MNHNY and CDR2 SVGAGI (reference sequence). V lost 5 bases, J lost 7 bases, and 18 bases lay in between. This chain's CDR3 is CASSPARVTGQPQHF. The CDR3 region has the DNA TGTGCCAGCAGTCCCGCGAGGGTCACGGGCCAGCCCCAGCATTTT.

This clone turned up a few times. The V and J genes are TRBV6-1 and TRBJ1-6; possibly TRBD1 for D (6 bases). The V and J ends lost 8 bases and 9 bases respectively, with 14 bases between them. The germline gives CDR1 MNHNS, CDR2 SASEGT. This CDR3 comprises 13 residues. The CDR3 spells CASGRGAASPLHF. In DNA, the CDR3 is TGTGCCAGCGGGCGGGGGGCCGCTTCACCCCTCCACTTT.

This clone was seen only once. The V call is TRBV11-2, the J call TRBJ2-5; D may be TRBD2 (5 bases). The CDR3 loop spans 13 amino acids. Trimming pared 5 bases from V and 5 bases from J, leaving 12 bases between. Germline V gene data show CDR1 as SGHAT and CDR2 as FQNNGV. In DNA, the CDR3 is TGTGCCAGCAGCCCCGGAGGCAGGGAGACCCAGTACTTC. This translates into CASSPGGRETQYF.

The chain is built from TRBV16 and TRBJ1-1; perhaps TRBD1 as D (6 bases). The CDR3 has 13 residues. Trimming left V 2 bases short and J 5 bases short, with 9 bases between. Germline CDR1 reads KGHSY; CDR2 reads FQNENV. The chain's CDR3 is CASSQRGGTEAFF. The CDR3, as DNA: TGTGCCAGCAGCCAAAGAGGGGGAACTGAAGCTTTCTTT.

The chain couples TRBV4-1 to TRBJ2-1; either TRBD1 or TRBD2 may fit D (6 bases each). The length of the CDR3 is 15 residues. The V end was cut by 1 base, the J end by 6 bases, with 13 bases between. Germline-derived CDR1 and CDR2 are MGHRA and YSYEKL. In DNA form, the CDR3 reads TGCGCCAGCAGCCAAGCGCAGGGGACTTTCAATGAGCAGTTCTTC. As protein: CASSQAQGTFNEQFF.

This clone was recorded a few times. CDR3: CASTSDDNTEAFF. DNA of the CDR3: TGTGCCAGCACCAGCGACGACAACACTGAAGCTTTCTTT. The chain employs TRBV5-3 and TRBJ1-1, with D uncertain. TRBV5-3 is an ORF, with its function uncertain. The CDR3 extends over 13 amino acids. Trimming took off 8 bases at V and 2 bases at J, with 13 bases between the two ends.

The V call is TRBV6-5, the J call TRBJ1-2; TRBD1 agrees at 10 bases. The junction had 8 bases not matched to a gene; V was cut back by 5 bases and J by 5 bases. Germline V CDR1 and CDR2: MNHEY, SVGAGI. This CDR3 comprises 15 residues. This CDR3 is CASSLRQGAGYGYTF. The CDR3 DNA reads as TGTGCCAGCAGTCTTAGACAGGGGGCTGGGTATGGCTACACCTTC.